The 27 T cell receptor beta chains presented below share a single source sample, sequenced in a study of Ad26.COV2.S vaccination and SARS-CoV-2 variants. Sequencing used immunoSEQ multiplex PCR; TCRdb keeps in-frame clones, though not all of them. The sample holds hundreds of thousands of clones, around 92% seen once. Sample treatment: some 20 received Ad26.COV2.S at low or high dose, single or two shots; about 5 received placebo; per-sample allocation not given. Following the first vaccine or placebo injection, samples were taken on day 63. Sequences were derived from peripheral blood, sampled in a trial of Ad26.COV2.S vaccine versus placebo. The receptors derive from a person aged 18 to 65 who received the Ad26.COV2.S COVID-19 vaccine or a placebo.

With regard to this clone: Other DNA sequences within the sample encode an identical CDR3. The chain joins TRBV7-2 to TRBJ1-5, with 8 bases that match TRBD1. The germline V gene has CDR1 SGHTA and CDR2 FQGNSA. V gave up 5 bases and J gave up 7 bases; unmatched junction bases: 4. The CDR3 is 13 amino acids. CDR3 sequence (DNA): TGTGCCAGCAGCATCAGGGGGCAACAGCCCCAGCATTTT. Translating gives CASSIRGQQPQHF.

The chain uses TRBV6-4 and TRBJ2-1; D unresolved. CDR1 and CDR2 (germline): MRHNA, SNTAGT. The CDR3 consists of 8 residues. Trimming cost V 8 bases and J 15 bases, with 8 bases left between them. The CDR3 nucleotides read TGTGCCAGCCCTGTGGCGTTCTTC. This codes for CASPVAFF.

The V and J genes are TRBV7-2 and TRBJ1-4; D possibly corresponds to TRBD1 (5 bases). V was clipped by 5 bases and J by 8 bases, with 15 bases between them. Germline V gene data show CDR1 as SGHTA and CDR2 as FQGNSA. This CDR3 has 14 residues. CDR3 loop: CASSTPGRGEKLFF. As DNA, the CDR3 is TGTGCCAGCAGCACCCCGGGACGCGGGGAAAAACTGTTTTTT.

The chain carries TRBV6-5 and TRBJ1-1, with a weak D call TRBD1 (5 bases). Germline CDR1 MNHEY, CDR2 SVGAGI. There are 15 residues in the CDR3. V was shortened by 0 bases and J by 1 base, with 9 bases between the two germline ends. Here the CDR3 reads CASSYSGRTNTEAFF. In nucleotides, the CDR3 is TGTGCCAGCAGTTACTCGGGACGGACGAACACTGAAGCTTTCTTT.

The chain is built from TRBV3-1 (or the pseudogene TRBV3-2) and TRBJ1-2, with TRBD1 matching over 7 bases. The J segment lost 3 bases and the V segment lost 4 bases, leaving 5 bases of the junction unmatched. The length of the CDR3 is 14 residues. The germline V gene encodes CDR1 LGHDT and CDR2 YNNKEL (reference sequence). The CDR3: CASSRIQGDYGYTF. CDR3 nucleotides: TGTGCCAGCAGCCGGATTCAGGGGGACTATGGCTACACCTTC.

In this sample, this clone turned up once. The chain uses TRBV5-1 and TRBJ2-1; TRBD2 is a possible D gene (5 bases). This CDR3 region has 11 residues. Germline V lookup: CDR1 SGHRS, CDR2 YFSETQ. V lost 6 bases, J lost 7 bases, and 8 bases lay in between. As DNA, the CDR3 is TGCGCCAGCAAAGAGGGAAATGAGCAGTTCTTC. Amino acids: CASKEGNEQFF.

The chain is built from TRBV3-1 (or the pseudogene TRBV3-2) and TRBJ2-1; 10 bases line up with TRBD2. With V trimmed by 6 bases and J by 4 bases, 9 bases remained unmatched. The CDR3 consists of 16 residues. Germline CDR1 is LGHDT and CDR2 is YNNKEL (reference sequence). As DNA, the CDR3 is TGTGCCAGCAGACACACCGGGACTAGCGTATACAATGAGCAGTTCTTC. Translating gives CASRHTGTSVYNEQFF.

On this clone: Different DNA sequences within this sample yield the same CDR3. The chain is built from TRBV7-2 and TRBJ2-3; D is possibly TRBD2 (6 bases). This CDR3 is built from 14 residues. Trimming removed 3 bases at V and 1 base at J, with 8 bases between. Germline lookup yields CDR1 SGHTA and CDR2 FQGNSA. Here the CDR3 reads CASSLSGGTDTQYF. CDR3 nucleotides: TGTGCCAGCAGCTTGTCGGGGGGCACAGATACGCAGTATTTT. Full variable domain (remainder filled in from reference TRBV7-2 and TRBJ2-3): GAGVSQSPSNKVTEKGKDVELRCDPISGHTALYWYRQSLGQGLEFLIYFQGNSAPDKSGLPSDRFSAERTGGSVSTLTIQRTQQEDSAVYLCASSLSGGTDTQYFGPGTRLTVL.

This sequence joins TRBV2 and TRBJ2-7; the match to TRBD2 covers 7 bases. The CDR3 sequence is 15 residues long. Per germline, CDR1 SNHLY and CDR2 FYNNEI. The junction had 8 bases not matched to a gene; V was cut back by 1 base and J by 5 bases. The CDR3 sequence: CASSEGVGRGDEQYF. CDR3 in DNA: TGTGCCAGCAGTGAAGGGGTAGGACGGGGGGACGAGCAGTACTTC. Based on the CDR3 plus reference TRBV2 and TRBJ2-7, the full variable domain is EPEVTQTPSHQVTQMGQEVILRCVPISNHLYFYWYRQILGQKVEFLVSFYNNEISEKSEIFDDQFSVERPDGSNFTLKIRSTKLEDSAMYFCASSEGVGRGDEQYFGPGTRLTVT.

The chain has TRBV7-2 and TRBJ1-6; tentative D call: TRBD1 (5 bases). Germline values: CDR1 SGHTA, CDR2 FQGNSA. Trimming removed 4 bases from V and 8 bases from J, with 18 bases in between. CDR3 length: 16 residues. Here the CDR3 reads CASSSNPGPGHSPLHF. In DNA form, the CDR3 reads TGTGCCAGCAGCTCAAATCCGGGACCAGGGCATTCACCCCTCCACTTT.

This sequence joins TRBV19 and TRBJ2-3; D is ambiguous. The CDR3 runs 13 residues. Trimming removed 2 bases from V and 6 bases from J, with 9 bases in between. The germline V gene has CDR1 LNHDA and CDR2 SQIVND (reference sequence). The CDR3 nucleotides read TGTGCCAGTAGTATACTCACGACGGATACGCAGTATTTT. This gives the protein CASSILTTDTQYF.

The chain is built from TRBV7-6 and TRBJ1-3; 9 positions match TRBD1. J was trimmed by 3 bases and V by 4 bases; bases with no gene match: 7. This CDR3 is built from 16 residues. Germline-derived CDR1 and CDR2 are SGHVS and FNYEAQ. CDR3 in amino acids: CASSYSGTGIGNTIYF. Here the CDR3 DNA reads TGTGCCAGCAGCTACTCCGGGACAGGGATTGGAAACACCATATATTTT.

J is TRBJ1-5 and V is TRBV3-1 (or the pseudogene TRBV3-2); tentatively, D is TRBD1 (5 bases). This CDR3 has 15 amino acids. The germline V and J ends were trimmed by 0 bases and 9 bases, with 15 bases remaining between them. CDR1 is LGHDT, CDR2 YNNKEL, per germline (reference sequence). The CDR3 protein is CASSQEPQGRGPQHF. The CDR3 coding sequence is TGTGCCAGCAGCCAAGAACCTCAGGGTCGTGGGCCCCAGCATTTT.

The rearrangement joins TRBV11-2 to TRBJ1-1; no definite D call. Deletions cut 1 base from V and 6 bases from J, with 9 bases between. Germline V gene data show CDR1 as SGHAT and CDR2 as FQNNGV. The length of the CDR3 is 13 residues. CDR3 bases: TGTGCCAGCAGCTTAGCCGGCTCCCCTGAAGCTTTCTTT. Protein: CASSLAGSPEAFF.

The V call is TRBV7-2, the J call TRBJ2-3; 7 bases are a match to TRBD2. J lost 4 bases, V lost 3 bases, and 7 bases had no gene match. The CDR3 is 15 amino acids. The V gene's germline CDR1 is SGHTA and CDR2 FQGNSA. The CDR3 nucleotides are TGTGCCAGCAGCTTTGCGGCGGGAGAGGCAGATACGCAGTATTTT. Translating it yields CASSFAAGEADTQYF. Variable domain in full (rest from reference TRBV7-2 and TRBJ2-3): GAGVSQSPSNKVTEKGKDVELRCDPISGHTALYWYRQSLGQGLEFLIYFQGNSAPDKSGLPSDRFSAERTGGSVSTLTIQRTQQEDSAVYLCASSFAAGEADTQYFGPGTRLTVL.

V and J are TRBV5-1 and TRBJ1-1; 8 nucleotides match TRBD1. The CDR3 has 14 amino acids. CDR1 SGHRS and CDR2 YFSETQ come from the germline V gene. V lost 6 bases, J lost 2 bases, and 6 bases stayed unmatched. The CDR3 region has the DNA TGCGCCAGCACCACAGGACAGGGTAACACTGAAGCTTTCTTT. Its protein is CASTTGQGNTEAFF.

The gene calls are TRBV11-3 and TRBJ2-3; a weak D match, TRBD2 (5 bases). This CDR3 spans 15 amino acids. CDR1 is SGHNT, CDR2 YENEEA, per germline. V lost 5 bases and J 4 bases, leaving 16 bases between the germline ends. The DNA for the CDR3 is TGTGCCAGCAGCCCCCGGGGAGTCCAAGCAGATACGCAGTATTTT. Its translation: CASSPRGVQADTQYF. The variable domain in full, with the rest retrieved from reference TRBV11-3 and TRBJ2-3, is EAGVVQSPRYKIIEKKQPVAFWCNPISGHNTLYWYLQNLGQGPELLIRYENEEAVDDSQLPKDRFSAERLKGVDSTLKIQPAELGDSAVYLCASSPRGVQADTQYFGPGTRLTVL.

The chain has TRBV24-1 and TRBJ2-1; TRBD2 aligns across 9 bases. Germline trimming cut 7 bases from V and 7 bases from J; bases unmatched to any gene: 10. Looked up from germline, CDR1 is KGHDR and CDR2 is SFDVKD. This CDR3 region has 15 residues. The CDR3 reads CATSRGGASVNEQFF. The CDR3 DNA reads TGTGCCACCAGCCGCGGGGGGGCCTCAGTTAATGAGCAGTTCTTC.

The gene calls are TRBV19 and TRBJ2-6, with 10 bases fitting TRBD1. V was clipped by 6 bases and J by 0 bases; unmatched bases: 2. This CDR3 comprises 16 residues. From germline, CDR1 is LNHDA and CDR2 SQIVND (reference sequence). The CDR3 loop reads CASRWTGGSGANVLTF. CDR3 nucleotide sequence: TGTGCCAGTAGATGGACAGGGGGCTCTGGGGCCAACGTCCTGACTTTC.

CDR3 DNA sequence: TGTGCCAGCGACCCTCAGGGGCATCTCACAGATACGCAGTATTTT. Encoded protein: CASDPQGHLTDTQYF. The chain combines TRBV2 with TRBJ2-3, with a tentative D call TRBD1 (6 bases). Germline lookup yields CDR1 SNHLY and CDR2 FYNNEI. CDR3 size: 15 residues. Trimming removed 8 bases at V and 2 bases at J, with 17 bases between.

In this sample, this clone turned up many times. The V gene is TRBV5-4, the J gene TRBJ1-2; D is uncertain. Trimming removed 1 base at V and 10 bases at J, with 14 bases between. CDR1 and CDR2 from the germline V gene are SGHNT and YYREEE (reference sequence). The CDR3 sequence is 13 residues long. CDR3 region: CASSLSKFDDYTF. The CDR3 DNA is TGTGCCAGCAGCTTGTCCAAGTTTGATGACTACACCTTC.

The table lists this clone with a count of one. The chain carries TRBV3-1 (or the pseudogene TRBV3-2) and TRBJ2-7, with TRBD2 matching over 7 bases. CDR1 and CDR2 from the germline V gene are LGHDT and YNNKEL (reference sequence). V dropped 3 bases and J dropped 6; count of bases not matched to a gene: 14. CDR3 length: 16 residues. The CDR3 sequence is CASSHPPGLSVLEQYF. CDR3 nucleotides: TGTGCCAGCAGCCATCCTCCGGGACTAAGTGTCCTCGAGCAGTACTTC.

The V and J genes are TRBV7-9 and TRBJ1-1; 7 positions agree with TRBD1. The CDR3 runs 14 residues. CDR1 SEHNR and CDR2 FQNEAQ come from the germline V gene (reference sequence). J was trimmed by 7 bases and V by 4 bases; bases with no gene match: 9. CDR3: CASSWRQQGNEAFF. DNA of the CDR3: TGTGCCAGCAGCTGGCGGCAACAGGGGAATGAAGCTTTCTTT.

This chain joins TRBV29-1 and TRBJ2-7; 7 bases agree with TRBD2. Trimming at V came to 6 bases and at J to 3 bases, leaving 8 bases not matched to a gene. The CDR3 has 13 amino acids. Germline loops: CDR1 SQVTM, CDR2 ANQGSEA. CDR3 nucleotides: TGCAGCGTCCTCCCGGGCGGGGGCTACGAGCAGTACTTC. Translation: CSVLPGGGYEQYF.

V and J are TRBV27 and TRBJ2-7; 7 nucleotides match TRBD2. This CDR3 has 13 residues. J gave up 5 bases and V 2 bases, and 3 bases lay outside the gene matches. The germline V gene encodes CDR1 MNHEY and CDR2 SMNVEV (reference sequence). The CDR3 loop reads CASSLREGNEQYF. DNA for the CDR3: TGTGCCAGCAGTTTAAGGGAGGGTAACGAGCAGTACTTC.

This clone was observed a single time. The rearrangement links TRBV2 to TRBJ2-1, with TRBD1 matching 9 bases. The germline V gene has CDR1 SNHLY and CDR2 FYNNEI. The CDR3 is made up of 16 amino acids. J gave up 2 bases and V 6 bases, and 8 bases lay outside the gene matches. Here the CDR3 DNA reads TGTGCCAGCAGGATCCGGACAGGGGACGCCTACAATGAGCAGTTCTTC. Translated: CASRIRTGDAYNEQFF. Full variable domain (outside the CDR3, taken from reference TRBV2 and TRBJ2-1): EPEVTQTPSHQVTQMGQEVILRCVPISNHLYFYWYRQILGQKVEFLVSFYNNEISEKSEIFDDQFSVERPDGSNFTLKIRSTKLEDSAMYFCASRIRTGDAYNEQFFGPGTRLTVL.

The chain is built from TRBV5-4 and TRBJ2-7, with TRBD2 matching 14 bases. This CDR3 has 15 residues. V shed 5 bases and J 7 bases; nucleotides not matched to a gene: 8. CDR1 is SGHNT and CDR2 is YYREEE in the germline V gene (reference sequence). The CDR3 DNA follows: TGTGCCAGCAGTACCCGACTAGCGGGGGGGGATGAGCAGTACTTC. Its translation: CASSTRLAGGDEQYF.